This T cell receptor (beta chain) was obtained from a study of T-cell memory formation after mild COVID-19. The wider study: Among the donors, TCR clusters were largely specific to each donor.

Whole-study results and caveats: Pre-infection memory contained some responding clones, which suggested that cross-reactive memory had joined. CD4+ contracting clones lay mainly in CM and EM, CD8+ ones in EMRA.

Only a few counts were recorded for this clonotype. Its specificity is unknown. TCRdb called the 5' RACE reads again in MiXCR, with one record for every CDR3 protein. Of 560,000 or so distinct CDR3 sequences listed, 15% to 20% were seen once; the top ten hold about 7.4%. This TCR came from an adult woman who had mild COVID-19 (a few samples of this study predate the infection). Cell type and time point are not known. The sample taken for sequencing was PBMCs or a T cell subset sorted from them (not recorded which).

CDR3 in amino acids: CASSLAILGRMSTGELFF. The CDR3 coding sequence is TGTGCCAGCAGCTTAGCCATTTTAGGGCGGATGTCCACCGGGGAGCTGTTTTTT. The chain joins TRBV7-2 to TRBJ2-2; no definite D call. CDR3 length equals 18 residues. Per the germline V gene, CDR1 is SGHTA and CDR2 is FQGNSA. The V end lost 0 bases, the J end lost 4 bases, and 18 bases lay between the germline ends.